These T cell receptor beta chains were read from a single sample in a study of cytomegalovirus exposure and HLA in healthy donors. Sequencing was performed with immunoSEQ multiplex PCR; in TCRdb, only in-frame clones are kept and a portion is missing. The sample includes about 120,000 clones, roughly 9% of them seen just once. The sequenced sample consisted of PBMCs. Receptors were obtained from a young man in good health and CMV-seronegative. The CDR3 runs from the conserved cysteine through the conserved F or W.

>TRBJ1-4|TRBV7-2
CASRLGGNGEKLFF
>TRBJ1-1|TRBV6-4
CASSQGENTEAFF
>TRBJ1-1|TRBV10-1
CASSDSVLNTEAFF
>TRBJ1-1|TRBV9
CASSHAGDTEAFF
>TRBJ1-1|TRBV5-8
CASSLANTEAFF
>TRBJ2-6|TRBV25-1
CASRIRDRRAGANVLTF
>TRBJ2-5|TRBV5-1
CASSLGLAGETQYF
>TRBJ2-5|TRBV15
CATSTHQGEAETQYF
>TRBJ2-2|TRBV18
CASSRSGTRDTGELFF
>TRBJ2-5|TRBV5-4
CASSPATGGHQETQYF
>TRBJ1-2|TRBV4-3
CASSQVGTGEANYGYTF
>TRBJ2-1|TRBV10-2
CASSEPSGRGASEQFF
>TRBJ2-7|TRBV7-2
CASSLENRVLSYEQYF
>TRBJ2-7|TRBV29-1
CSVGGLGALYEQYF
>TRBJ1-1|TRBV5-4
CASSLTGNAEAFF
>TRBJ1-5|TRBV5-6
CASSFLDREGPQHF
>TRBJ2-5|TRBV7-9
CASSPPSSVLPQETQYF
>TRBJ1-3|TRBV4-3
CASSQEGAGGTIYF
>TRBJ1-1|TRBV18
CASSPGTGGVAFF
>TRBJ2-7|TRBV13
CASSSYSAGEVYEQYF
>TRBJ1-4|TRBV2
CASCLTFDPGQDANEKLFF
>TRBJ1-1|TRBV5-6
CASRAVGTEAFF
>TRBJ2-6|TRBV9
CASSPHSSSGANVLTF
>TRBJ2-2|TRBV10-1
CASSGPSGNTGELFF
>TRBJ1-5|TRBV6-5
CATAAGWGNQPQHF
>TRBJ2-5|TRBV4-1
CASSSRTGGSMETQYF
>TRBJ1-4|TRBV2
CASSDPGANEKLFF
>TRBJ2-7|TRBV29-1
CSARPSGGMQYF
>TRBJ2-2|TRBV5-1
CASSNRTSGPGELFF
>TRBJ2-7|TRBV4-1
CASSPTSSYEQYF
>TRBJ2-7|TRBV11-2
CASSLTSGGYEQYF
>TRBJ1-1|TRBV4-3
CASSQLTVAGEGSTEAFF
>TRBJ1-1|TRBV28
CASSPGRGMRNTEAFF
>TRBJ2-7|TRBV13
CASSLSRTLYEQYF
>TRBJ2-4|TRBV4-1
CASSQDRLGSRRPPGNIQYF
>TRBJ1-2|TRBV11-2
CASSLDDRDYGYTF
>TRBJ1-3|TRBV4-1
CASSLRSDLKGGNTIYF
>TRBJ2-1|TRBV2
CASALTGNNNEQFF
>TRBJ2-7|TRBV7-6
CASSYGQGARYEQYF
>TRBJ2-7|TRBV7-6
CASSESGRYYEQYF
>TRBJ2-1|TRBV4-1
CASSQQGNEQFF
>TRBJ1-1|TRBV7-6
CASSLGTGVNTEAFF
>TRBJ1-5|TRBV28
CASSKDISNQPQHF
>TRBJ2-3|TRBV4-1
CASSQVSGGPTDTQYF
>TRBJ2-3|TRBV6-1
CASLIRGGADTQYF
>TRBJ2-1|TRBV6-4
CASLFSRNHNEQFF
>TRBJ1-6|TRBV18
CASSPGQGAPLHF